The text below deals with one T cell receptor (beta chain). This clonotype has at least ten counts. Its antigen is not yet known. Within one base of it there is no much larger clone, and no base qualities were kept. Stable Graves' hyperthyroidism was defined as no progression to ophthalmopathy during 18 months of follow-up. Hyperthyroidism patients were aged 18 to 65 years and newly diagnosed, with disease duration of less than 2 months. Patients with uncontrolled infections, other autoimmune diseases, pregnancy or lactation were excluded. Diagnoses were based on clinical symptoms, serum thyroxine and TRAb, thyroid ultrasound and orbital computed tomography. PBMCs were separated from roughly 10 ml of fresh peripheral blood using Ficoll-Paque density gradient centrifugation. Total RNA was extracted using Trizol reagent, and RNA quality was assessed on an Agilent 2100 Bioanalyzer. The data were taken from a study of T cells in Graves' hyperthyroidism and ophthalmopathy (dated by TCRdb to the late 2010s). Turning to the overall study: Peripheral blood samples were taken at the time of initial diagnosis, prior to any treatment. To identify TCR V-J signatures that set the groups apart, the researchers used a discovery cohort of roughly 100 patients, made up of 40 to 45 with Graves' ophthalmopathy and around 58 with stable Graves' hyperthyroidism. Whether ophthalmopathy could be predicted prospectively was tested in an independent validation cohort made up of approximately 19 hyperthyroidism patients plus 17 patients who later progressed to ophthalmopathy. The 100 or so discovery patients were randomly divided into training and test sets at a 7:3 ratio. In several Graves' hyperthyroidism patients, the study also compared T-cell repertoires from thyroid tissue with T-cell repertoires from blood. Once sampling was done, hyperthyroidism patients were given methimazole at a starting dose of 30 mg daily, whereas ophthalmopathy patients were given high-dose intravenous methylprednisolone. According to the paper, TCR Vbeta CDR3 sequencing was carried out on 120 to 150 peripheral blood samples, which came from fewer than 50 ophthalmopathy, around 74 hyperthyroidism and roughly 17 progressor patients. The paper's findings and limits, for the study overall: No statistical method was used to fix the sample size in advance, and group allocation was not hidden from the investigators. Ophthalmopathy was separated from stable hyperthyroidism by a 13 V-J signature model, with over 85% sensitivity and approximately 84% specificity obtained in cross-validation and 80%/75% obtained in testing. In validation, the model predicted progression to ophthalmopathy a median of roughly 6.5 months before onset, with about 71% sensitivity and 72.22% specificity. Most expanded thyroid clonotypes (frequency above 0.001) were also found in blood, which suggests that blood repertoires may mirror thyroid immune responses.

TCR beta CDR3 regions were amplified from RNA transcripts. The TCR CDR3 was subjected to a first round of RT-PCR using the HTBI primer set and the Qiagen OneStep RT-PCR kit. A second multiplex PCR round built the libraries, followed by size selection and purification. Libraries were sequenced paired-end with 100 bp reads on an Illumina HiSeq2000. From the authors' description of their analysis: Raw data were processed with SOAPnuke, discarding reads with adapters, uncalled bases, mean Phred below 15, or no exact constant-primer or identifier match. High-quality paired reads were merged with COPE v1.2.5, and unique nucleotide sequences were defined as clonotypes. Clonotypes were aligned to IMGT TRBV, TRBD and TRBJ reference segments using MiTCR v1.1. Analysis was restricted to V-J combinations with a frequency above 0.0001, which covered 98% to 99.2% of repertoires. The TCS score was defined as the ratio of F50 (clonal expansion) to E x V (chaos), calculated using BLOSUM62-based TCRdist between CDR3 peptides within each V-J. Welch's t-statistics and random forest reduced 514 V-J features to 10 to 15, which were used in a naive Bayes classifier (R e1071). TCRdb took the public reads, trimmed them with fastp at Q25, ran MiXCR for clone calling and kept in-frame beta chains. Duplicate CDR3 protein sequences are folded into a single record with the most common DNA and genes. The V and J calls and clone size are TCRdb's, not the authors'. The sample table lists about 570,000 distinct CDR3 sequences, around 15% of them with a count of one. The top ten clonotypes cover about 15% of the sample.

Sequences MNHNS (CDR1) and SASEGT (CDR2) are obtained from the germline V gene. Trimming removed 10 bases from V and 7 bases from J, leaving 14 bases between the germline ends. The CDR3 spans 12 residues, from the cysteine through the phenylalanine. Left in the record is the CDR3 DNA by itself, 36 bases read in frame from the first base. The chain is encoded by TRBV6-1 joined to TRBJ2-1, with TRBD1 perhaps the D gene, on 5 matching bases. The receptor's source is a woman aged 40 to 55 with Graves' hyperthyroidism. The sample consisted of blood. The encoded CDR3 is CANRTPGNEQFF. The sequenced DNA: TGTGCCAACAGGACCCCCGGGAATGAGCAGTTCTTC.